The 10 T cell receptor beta chains below all came from one sample that was sequenced in a study of blood T cell repertoires in COVID-19. TCRdb's copy holds only in-frame clones and misses some; the assay was immunoSEQ multiplex PCR. The repertoire holds 35,000 to 40,000 clones, with 80% to 90% as singletons. Sequenced material: peripheral blood. These receptors originate from a human donor in a cohort sampled during active COVID-19.

The chain uses TRBV9 and TRBJ2-1; 8 bases map to TRBD1. CDR1 is SGDLS, CDR2 YYNGEE, per germline. V lost 2 bases to trimming and J lost 2 bases; unmatched junction nucleotides: 6. This CDR3 region has 16 residues. The CDR3 nucleotides are TGTGCCAGCAGCGTTTCCCCAGGGGGCGCCTACAATGAGCAGTTCTTC. Amino acid sequence: CASSVSPGGAYNEQFF.

The chain uses TRBV6-6 and TRBJ1-2, with a tentative D call TRBD1 (5 bases). V lost 7 bases to trimming and J lost 7 bases, with 13 bases between them. The CDR3 spans 12 residues. Looked up from germline, CDR1 is MNHNY and CDR2 is SVGAGI (reference sequence). The DNA of the CDR3 is TGTGCCAGCACCTCCCGGGGGGGTGGCTACACCTTC. Translating it yields CASTSRGGGYTF.

This clone was counted a few times. The chain employs TRBV19 and TRBJ2-1; TRBD2 aligns across 9 bases. The CDR3 length is 14 residues. V lost 4 bases to trimming and J lost 8 bases; unmatched junction nucleotides: 6. Germline loops: CDR1 LNHDA, CDR2 SQIVND (reference sequence). In DNA form, the CDR3 reads TGTGCCAGTAGTAGTAGCGGGAGAGTCGATGAGCAGTTCTTC. Its protein product is CASSSSGRVDEQFF. Supplemented by reference TRBV19 and TRBJ2-1, the full variable domain reads DGGITQSPKYLFRKEGQNVTLSCEQNLNHDAMYWYRQDPGQGLRLIYYSQIVNDFQKGDIAEGYSVSREKKESFPLTVTSAQKNPTAFYLCASSSSGRVDEQFFGPGTRLTVL.

Concerning this clone: Sequence at one end of the junction differs from germline and may be a read error. The chain joins TRBV28 to TRBJ1-6; the D gene is possibly TRBD1 (6 bases). CDR3 length: 16 amino acids. Germline lookup yields CDR1 MDHEN and CDR2 SYDVKM. The DNA for the CDR3 is TGTGCCAGCAGTTTATCGCCTGAACTGAGTTCATGGGGGCCCCCCTTT. Protein sequence: CASSLSPELSSWGPPF.

This clone was observed a single time. The chain combines TRBV5-5 with TRBJ1-2; D is unresolved. Germline CDR1 is SGHKS and CDR2 is YYEKEE (reference sequence). Trimming took off 4 bases at V and 8 bases at J, with 18 bases between the two ends. The CDR3 is made up of 14 amino acids. The CDR3 nucleotides are TGTGCCAGCAGCCCGACTTGGGTCTCTGGGGGCTACACCTTC. This codes for CASSPTWVSGGYTF.

The gene calls are TRBV9 and TRBJ2-3; the D is unclear. The V end was cut by 0 bases, the J end by 5 bases, with 4 bases between. The CDR3 totals 12 residues. Germline CDR1 and CDR2: SGDLS and YYNGEE. The CDR3 sequence: CASSVGRDTQYF. In DNA form, the CDR3 reads TGTGCCAGCAGCGTAGGTCGAGATACGCAGTATTTT. Drawing the rest from reference TRBV9 and TRBJ2-3, the complete variable domain is DSGVTQTPKHLITATGQRVTLRCSPRSGDLSVYWYQQSLDQGLQFLIQYYNGEERAKGNILERFSAQQFPDLHSELNLSSLELGDSALYFCASSVGRDTQYFGPGTRLTVL.

The V gene is TRBV24-1, the J gene TRBJ2-7; 9 nucleotides match TRBD1. The trim removed 6 bases at V and 6 bases at J, leaving 8 bases unmatched. The CDR3 spans 14 residues. Germline V gives CDR1 KGHDR, CDR2 SFDVKD. CDR3 in DNA: TGTGCCACCAGTTCGGGACAGGGTATCGGCGAGCAGTACTTC. Protein product: CATSSGQGIGEQYF.

The chain links TRBV4-3 to TRBJ2-3, with 10 bases identical to TRBD2. This CDR3 is built from 16 residues. Germline trimming cut 1 base from V and 1 base from J; bases unmatched to any gene: 2. Per the germline V gene, CDR1 is LGHNA and CDR2 is YSLEER. The DNA of the CDR3 is TGCGCCAGCAGCCAAGGTCTAGCGGGGGGCACAGATACGCAGTATTTT. This sequence encodes CASSQGLAGGTDTQYF.

This rearrangement joins TRBV9 to TRBJ2-1, with 12 bases identical to TRBD2. The CDR3 spans 15 residues. Germline-derived CDR1 and CDR2 are SGDLS and YYNGEE. V shed 5 bases, J shed 9 bases, and the junction held 9 bases outside the gene matches. This CDR3 is CASSLGLAGLTEQFF. CDR3 DNA: TGTGCCAGCAGTTTGGGACTAGCGGGCCTTACTGAGCAGTTCTTC.

The CDR3 coding sequence is TGCGCCAGCAGCCCCGGGGACAGGGGCGAGACCCAGTACTTC. Its protein product is CASSPGDRGETQYF. The chain links TRBV5-1 to TRBJ2-5; 10 bases map to TRBD1. The CDR3 spans 14 residues. Germline CDR1 reads SGHRS; CDR2 reads YFSETQ. With 4 bases clipped from V and 5 bases from J, the junction kept 5 bases outside the gene matches.